The next 2 T cell receptor beta chains were all read from a single sample in a study of T cells after yellow fever vaccination. TCRdb re-called the 5' RACE reads through MiXCR, storing one row per CDR3 protein. The sample shows some 320,000 distinct CDR3 sequences, 9.5% to 12% of them seen only once. Sequenced here: CD4+ T cells sorted from PBMCs, sampled 45 days after the yellow fever booster vaccination. These TCRs come from a man between 18 and 29 years old who received the YFV17D yellow fever vaccine.

As to this clonotype: This may be a read error: a much more frequent sequence differs by one nucleotide. The chain links TRBV5-1 to TRBJ1-1; weak D call: TRBD1 (6 bases). CDR1 and CDR2 (germline): SGHRS, YFSETQ. This CDR3 region has 14 residues. CDR3 DNA: TGCGCCAGCGGCCTGGGGATATGGGACACTGAAGCTCTCTTT. Residues: CASGLGIWDTEALF.

This clonotype was detected only a few times. The gene calls are TRBV5-1 and TRBJ1-5, with D tentatively TRBD1 (5 bases). The length of the CDR3 is 15 residues. Germline CDR1 SGHRS, CDR2 YFSETQ. Trimming shortened V by 4 bases and J by 4 bases, and 15 bases separated the two germline ends. CDR3 residues: CASSLAPGGNQPQHF. The CDR3 region has the DNA TGCGCCAGCAGCCTGGCCCCCGGGGGGAATCAGCCCCAGCATTTT. The whole variable domain, remainder taken from reference TRBV5-1 and TRBJ1-5, is KAGVTQTPRYLIKTRGQQVTLSCSPISGHRSVSWYQQTPGQGLQFLFEYFSETQRNKGNFPGRFSGRQFSNSRSEMNVSTLELGDSALYLCASSLAPGGNQPQHFGDGTRLSIL.